This T cell receptor (beta chain) was found in a study of blood T cell repertoires in COVID-19. Study overall: PBMCs, B-cell-depleted T cells, or T cells provided the cDNA or gDNA that made up the material.

Source study methods: The assay estimated nucleated cells by amplifying reference gene primers. Sequencing used immunoSEQ multiplex PCR; TCRdb keeps in-frame clones, though not all of them. V, J and clone size were drawn from that table, and D and trimming were deduced from the DNA. The repertoire consists of about 220,000 clones, with roughly 89% occurring once and the leading ten covering just over 2.5%. The V end lost 5 bases, the J end lost 4 bases, and 9 bases lay between the germline ends. Looked up from germline, CDR1 is LNHDA and CDR2 is SQIVND (reference sequence). CDR3 length equals 13 residues. Those enrolled, adults aged roughly 18 to 95 years, came from 24 US areas.

Specimen: PBMCs or T cells enriched from blood (not recorded which). The clonotype originates from a woman aged 25 to 39 with acute COVID-19. This chain joins TRBV19 and TRBJ1-5; D might be TRBD1 (6 bases). The DNA for the CDR3 is TGTGCCAGTAGTGATACAGGGAATCAGCCCCAGCATTTT. This gives the protein CASSDTGNQPQHF. The variable domain in full, completed from reference TRBV19 and TRBJ1-5, reads DGGITQSPKYLFRKEGQNVTLSCEQNLNHDAMYWYRQDPGQGLRLIYYSQIVNDFQKGDIAEGYSVSREKKESFPLTVTSAQKNPTAFYLCASSDTGNQPQHFGDGTRLSIL.